This record concerns one T cell receptor (beta chain) sequence. The sample belongs to a study of blood T cell repertoires in COVID-19. CDR1 is SNHLY, CDR2 FYNNEI, per germline. The CDR3 extends over 16 amino acids. The junction had 3 bases not matched to a gene; V was cut back by 0 bases and J by 4 bases. Libraries were prepared by immunoSEQ multiplex PCR; TCRdb keeps only in-frame clonotypes and omits some of them. Here the sample spans about 120,000 clones, about 88% being singletons. Sequenced sample: peripheral blood. This rearrangement joins TRBV2 to TRBJ2-5; 12 positions match TRBD2. This TCR was sampled from a man aged 55 to 70 with COVID-19, enrolled during active disease. The CDR3 sequence: CASSEAPLAGGETQYF. The CDR3 DNA reads TGTGCCAGCAGTGAAGCACCACTAGCGGGAGGAGAGACCCAGTACTTC.